The TCR beta chain under discussion was sequenced for a study of cytomegalovirus exposure and HLA in healthy donors. PCR used 60 Vbeta primers and 13 Jbeta primers. Original analysis: In a later analysis, the count reached approximately 80 million unique TCR beta chains, with about 11 million shared. Clones were read by immunoSEQ multiplex PCR, and TCRdb kept only the in-frame ones, dropping some. D and trimming were read from the DNA, whereas the V and J calls and clone size are those reported in that table. The sample shows under 200,000 clones, about 80% of them seen only once. Overall study findings and caveats: Listed as cytomegalovirus-associated were 164 TCR beta chains.

Remarks on this clone: Its antigen remains unknown.

Sequenced sample: PBMCs. This receptor was identified in a young man in good health and CMV-seropositive.

CDR3 sequence: CASSLETGVQETQYF. CDR3 coding DNA: TGTGCCAGCAGCTTAGAGACAGGGGTCCAAGAGACCCAGTACTTC. This sequence joins TRBV7-9 and TRBJ2-5, with TRBD1 matching over 8 bases. After removal of 1 base from V and 1 base from J, the junction contained 2 bases not matched to a gene. Germline V gene data show CDR1 as SEHNR and CDR2 as FQNEAQ (reference sequence). The CDR3 is 15 amino acids.